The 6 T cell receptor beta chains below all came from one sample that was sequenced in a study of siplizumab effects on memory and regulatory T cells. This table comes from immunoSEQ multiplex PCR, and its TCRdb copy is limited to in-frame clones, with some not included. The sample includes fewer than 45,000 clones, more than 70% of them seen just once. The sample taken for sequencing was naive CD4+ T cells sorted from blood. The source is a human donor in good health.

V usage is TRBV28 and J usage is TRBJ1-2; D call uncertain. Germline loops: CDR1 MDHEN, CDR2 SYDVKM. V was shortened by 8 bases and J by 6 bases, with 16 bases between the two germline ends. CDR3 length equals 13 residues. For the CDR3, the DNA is TGTGCCAGCGTGACTGCTTCCCGGGATGGCTACACCTTC. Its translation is CASVTASRDGYTF.

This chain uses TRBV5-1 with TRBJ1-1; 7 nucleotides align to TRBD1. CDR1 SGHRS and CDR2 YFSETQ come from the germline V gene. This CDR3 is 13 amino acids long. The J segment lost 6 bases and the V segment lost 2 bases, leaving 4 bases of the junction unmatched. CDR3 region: CASSFVTGAEAFF. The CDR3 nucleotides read TGCGCCAGCAGCTTTGTTACAGGGGCTGAAGCTTTCTTT.

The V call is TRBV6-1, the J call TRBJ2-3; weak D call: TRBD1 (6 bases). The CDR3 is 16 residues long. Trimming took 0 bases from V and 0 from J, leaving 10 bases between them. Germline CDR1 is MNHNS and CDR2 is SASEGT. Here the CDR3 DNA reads TGTGCCAGCAGTGAAGCAAGGGGGTCTAGCACAGATACGCAGTATTTT. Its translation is CASSEARGSSTDTQYF.

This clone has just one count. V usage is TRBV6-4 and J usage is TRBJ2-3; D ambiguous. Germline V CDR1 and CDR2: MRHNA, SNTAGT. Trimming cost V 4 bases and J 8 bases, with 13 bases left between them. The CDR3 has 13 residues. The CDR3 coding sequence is TGTGCCAGCAGTGTGTTAGTCGCCGGTACGCAGTATTTT. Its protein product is CASSVLVAGTQYF.

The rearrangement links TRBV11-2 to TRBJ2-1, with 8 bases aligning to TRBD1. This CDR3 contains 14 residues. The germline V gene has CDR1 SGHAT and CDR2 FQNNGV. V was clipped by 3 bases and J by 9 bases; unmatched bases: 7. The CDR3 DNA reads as TGTGCCAGCAGCTTGGACAGGGTGAGCGGTGAGCAGTTCTTC. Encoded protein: CASSLDRVSGEQFF. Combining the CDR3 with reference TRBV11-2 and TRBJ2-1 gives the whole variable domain EAGVAQSPRYKIIEKRQSVAFWCNPISGHATLYWYQQILGQGPKLLIQFQNNGVVDDSQLPKDRFSAERLKGVDSTLKIQPAKLEDSAVYLCASSLDRVSGEQFFGPGTRLTVL.

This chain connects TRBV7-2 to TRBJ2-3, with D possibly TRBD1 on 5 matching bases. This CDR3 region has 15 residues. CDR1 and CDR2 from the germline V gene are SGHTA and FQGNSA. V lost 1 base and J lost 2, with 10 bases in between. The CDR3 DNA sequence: TGTGCCAGCAGCTTAGGTGGACACAACACAGATACGCAGTATTTT. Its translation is CASSLGGHNTDTQYF.